Listed below are T cell receptor beta chains from one sample, sequenced in a study of T cell repertoires in cytomegalovirus infection. TCRdb called the reads again in MiXCR, with one record for every CDR3 protein. The table lists more than 650,000 distinct CDR3 sequences, 35% of them singletons. The specimen sequenced was PBMCs. The receptors come from a human donor in good health (CMV status not recorded). Some clones in this sample may be carry-over from other donors' samples. The CDR3 runs from the conserved cysteine through the conserved F or W. A D gene is named only where the DNA matches it firmly. Only part of the rows carry a size: once, few, many, or a class if the clone is expanded.

size | J | V | D | length | CDR3 | DNA
many | TRBJ1-2 | TRBV7-2 | - | 14 | CASSLGLVGYGYTF | TGTGCCAGCAGCTTAGGCCTCGTTGGCTATGGCTACACCTTC
- | TRBJ2-1 | TRBV11-2 | - | 12 | CASSHGTHEQFF | TGTGCCAGCAGCCACGGGACTCATGAGCAGTTCTTC
many | TRBJ2-5 | TRBV7-3 | - | 14 | CASSLGLGAETQYF | TGTGCCAGCAGCTTAGGGTTGGGCGCGGAGACCCAGTACTTC
few | TRBJ2-7 | TRBV27 | - | 13 | CASSKTLLYEQYF | TGTGCCAGCAGTAAGACTCTACTCTACGAGCAGTACTTC
- | TRBJ2-4 | TRBV7-8 | - | 15 | CASSFGRTAKNIQYF | TGTGCCAGCAGCTTTGGGCGAACGGCCAAAAACATTCAGTACTTC
- | TRBJ2-7 | TRBV20-1 | - | 14 | CSAGGDRSSYEQYF | TGCAGTGCAGGAGGGGACAGAAGCTCCTACGAGCAGTACTTC
- | TRBJ2-7 | TRBV7-2 | - | 15 | CASSLSVGPSYEQYF | TGTGCCAGCAGCTTATCTGTCGGCCCGTCCTACGAGCAGTACTTC
- | TRBJ1-1 | TRBV5-1 | TRBD1 | 16 | CASGRQGMGVNTEAFF | TGCGCCAGCGGTCGACAGGGAATGGGAGTGAACACTGAAGCTTTCTTT
few | TRBJ1-2 | TRBV4-1 | - | 14 | CASSQEYNNYGYTF | TGCGCCAGCAGCCAAGAGTACAATAACTATGGCTACACCTTC
- | TRBJ2-3 | TRBV14 | - | 18 | CASSQDLLTETYTDTQYF | TGTGCCAGCAGCCAAGATCTGCTGACAGAAACTTACACAGATACGCAGTATTTT
few | TRBJ2-3 | TRBV5-1 | - | 13 | CASSSSLEDTQYF | TGCGCCAGCAGCTCCTCCCTAGAAGATACGCAGTATTTT
- | TRBJ1-5 | TRBV6-5 | TRBD1 | 16 | CSSSSTGGRGNQPQHF | TGTTCCAGCAGTTCGACAGGGGGAAGGGGCAATCAGCCCCAGCATTTT
- | TRBJ2-1 | TRBV5-4 | TRBD2 | 14 | CASSRREGSNEQFF | TGTGCCAGCTCGAGGCGGGAGGGTAGTAATGAGCAGTTCTTC
- | TRBJ2-2 | TRBV7-2 | - | 14 | CASSRDDMDGELFF | TGTGCCAGCAGCCGCGACGATATGGACGGGGAGCTGTTTTTT
- | TRBJ1-5 | TRBV15 | - | 13 | CATSRGPVVPQHF | TGTGCCACCAGCAGAGGACCAGTGGTGCCCCAGCATTTT
few | TRBJ2-2 | TRBV27 | - | 11 | CASSSSGELFF | TGTGCCAGCAGTTCATCCGGGGAGCTGTTTTTT
few | TRBJ2-1 | TRBV6-8 | TRBD2 | 13 | CATRAGDYNEQFF | TGTGCCACGCGAGCGGGAGACTACAATGAGCAGTTCTTC
once | TRBJ1-5 | TRBV6-1 | - | 17 | CASSAGAGRVGNQPQHF | TGTGCCAGCAGTGCCGGGGCAGGGCGGGTGGGCAATCAGCCCCAGCATTTT
- | TRBJ2-4 | TRBV28 | - | 17 | CASSFSGSGAAKNIQYF | TGTGCCAGCAGTTTTTCCGGATCAGGAGCAGCCAAAAACATTCAGTACTTC
many | TRBJ1-2 | TRBV12-3/TRBV12-4 | - | 12 | CASSLIPGGYTF | TGTGCCAGCAGTTTAATCCCGGGAGGCTACACCTTC
- | TRBJ1-1 | TRBV2 | - | 14 | CASSYTGLNTEAFF | TGTGCCAGCAGTTACACAGGGTTGAACACTGAAGCTTTCTTT
- | TRBJ1-1 | TRBV18 | - | 16 | CASSLNRVARNTEAYF | TGTGCCAGCTCTCTCAACAGGGTAGCGAGGAACACTGAAGCTTACTTT
- | TRBJ1-2 | TRBV18 | - | 14 | CASSPPYRTYGYTF | TGTGCCAGCTCACCACCGTACCGGACGTATGGCTACACCTTC
- | TRBJ2-1 | TRBV7-8 | TRBD2 | 21 | CASSLVALAGPARPSYNEQFF | TGTGCCAGCAGCTTAGTCGCACTAGCGGGTCCGGCCAGACCCTCCTACAATGAGCAGTTCTTC
few | TRBJ2-7 | TRBV28 | - | 14 | CASSFYAGNYEQYF | TGTGCCAGCAGTTTTTATGCAGGGAACTACGAGCAGTACTTC
- | TRBJ1-2 | TRBV20-1 | - | 13 | CSARSAVNYGYTF | TGCAGTGCCCGATCGGCAGTTAACTATGGCTACACCTTC
few | TRBJ2-7 | TRBV28 | - | 14 | CASSLRQGNYEQYF | TGTGCCAGCAGTTTGAGGCAGGGGAACTACGAGCAGTACTTC
few | TRBJ1-3 | TRBV7-2 | TRBD1 | 16 | CASSFGTGLSGNTIYF | TGTGCCAGCAGCTTCGGGACAGGCCTCTCTGGAAACACCATATATTTT
- | TRBJ1-1 | TRBV6-5 | TRBD1 | 15 | CASSTWTGQGPEAFF | TGTGCCAGCAGTACGTGGACGGGACAGGGGCCTGAAGCTTTCTTT
few | TRBJ1-1 | TRBV6-5 | - | 14 | CASSSSSRGAEAFF | TGTGCCAGCAGTTCATCCTCCCGGGGGGCTGAAGCTTTCTTT
- | TRBJ2-7 | TRBV7-2 | - | 15 | CASSPGQPGSYEQYF | TGTGCCAGCTCCCCCGGGCAGCCCGGCTCCTACGAGCAGTACTTC
- | TRBJ1-2 | TRBV9 | - | 15 | CASSVSAGAYYGYTF | TGTGCCAGCAGCGTCAGCGCGGGGGCTTACTATGGCTACACCTTC
once | TRBJ1-6 | TRBV28 | - | 15 | CASKRSGLYNSPLHF | TGTGCCAGCAAGCGGTCGGGACTCTATAATTCACCCCTCCACTTT
few | TRBJ2-2 | TRBV28 | - | 15 | CASSFSGRNTGELFF | TGTGCCAGCAGTTTCTCGGGTCGGAACACCGGGGAGCTGTTTTTT
many | TRBJ2-2 | TRBV11-2 | - | 14 | CASSLVLGTGELFF | TGTGCCAGCAGCTTAGTTCTTGGGACCGGGGAGCTGTTTTTT
- | TRBJ2-2 | TRBV5-1 | - | 15 | CASRPGTSNTGELFF | TGCGCCAGCAGGCCCGGGACATCGAACACCGGGGAGCTGTTTTTT
- | TRBJ1-1 | TRBV19 | - | 16 | CASTKRPQGSNTEAFF | TGTGCCAGTACCAAACGTCCGCAGGGGTCGAACACTGAAGCTTTCTTT
- | TRBJ1-6 | TRBV7-8 | - | 15 | CASSRRLAYNSPLHF | TGTGCCAGCAGCCGAAGGTTGGCCTATAATTCACCCCTCCACTTT
- | TRBJ2-1 | TRBV5-1 | - | 15 | CASTPRQGKYNEQFF | TGCGCCAGCACTCCTCGGCAGGGCAAGTACAATGAGCAGTTCTTC
- | TRBJ2-3 | TRBV7-2 | - | 12 | CASRPQSDTTYF | TGTGCCAGCAGACCTCAATCCGATACGACGTATTTT
many | TRBJ2-1 | TRBV7-7 | TRBD2 | 19 | CASSSRPGGGAFSYNEQFF | TGTGCTAGCAGCTCACGACCCGGGGGGGGGGCCTTCTCCTACAATGAGCAGTTCTTC
few | TRBJ2-5 | TRBV20-1 | - | 15 | CSALGGVTGEETQYF | TGCAGTGCCCTGGGGGGTGTTACGGGGGAGGAGACCCAGTACTTC
- | TRBJ2-3 | TRBV27 | TRBD1 | 15 | CASRPWTGGVDTQYF | TGTGCCAGTCGGCCATGGACAGGGGGTGTGGATACGCAGTATTTT
few | TRBJ2-2 | TRBV19 | - | 15 | CASAIGQTNTGELFF | TGTGCCAGTGCAATTGGACAGACGAACACCGGGGAGCTGTTTTTT